The 28 T cell receptor beta chains below all came from one sample that was sequenced in a study of T cell responses to AZD1222 COVID-19 vaccine. Profiling relied on immunoSEQ multiplex PCR, and the TCRdb table lists in-frame clones only, not all of them. This repertoire shows more than 95,000 clones, 90% to 95% found once; its top ten account for about 2.7%. This material consisted of peripheral blood, taken on day 0 of AZD1222 vaccination. The receptors here all came from an adult in good health.

The chain couples TRBV4-2 to TRBJ1-2; D call uncertain. The CDR3 spans 13 residues. The V gene lost 0 bases and the J gene lost 8 bases, with 10 bases spanning the gap. Germline V gene sequence: CDR1 LGHNA, CDR2 YNFKEQ. CDR3 nucleotides: TGTGCCAGCAGCCAAGAGTACCCAGAGGGCTACACCTTC. It specifies CASSQEYPEGYTF.

V is TRBV10-3 and J is TRBJ2-3, with TRBD2 matching 14 bases. Germline values: CDR1 ENHRY, CDR2 SYGVKD. This CDR3 contains 17 residues. The trim removed 7 bases at V and 6 bases at J, leaving 12 bases unmatched. CDR3 in DNA: TGTGCCATCACCCGGACTAGCGGGAGGAGTTTGCTGGATACGCAGTATTTT. Protein sequence: CAITRTSGRSLLDTQYF.

This clone was recorded once. This chain uses TRBV19 with TRBJ1-5; 7 bases agree with TRBD1. V shed 5 bases, J shed 7 bases, and the junction held 8 bases outside the gene matches. The CDR3 is 14 residues long. The germline V gene has CDR1 LNHDA and CDR2 SQIVND (reference sequence). In DNA form, the CDR3 reads TGTGCCAGTAGTTACCTAGGGGGCTTACAGCCCCAGCATTTT. Protein sequence: CASSYLGGLQPQHF.

The chain links TRBV30 to TRBJ1-2; D is undetermined. Germline V gene lookup returns CDR1 GTSNPN and CDR2 SVGIG (reference sequence). The CDR3 loop spans 11 amino acids. V lost 8 bases to trimming and J lost 8 bases, with 15 bases between them. The CDR3: CATSARTGYTF. The CDR3 DNA is TGTGCCACCTCCGCGCGGACCGGCTACACCTTC.

The count of this clone is one. CDR3: CASSQQGDTEAFF. The CDR3 DNA is TGTGCCAGCAGCCAACAGGGAGACACTGAAGCTTTCTTT. V and J are TRBV6-6 and TRBJ1-1, with TRBD1 as a possible D gene (6 bases). CDR1 MNHNY and CDR2 SVGAGI come from the germline V gene (reference sequence). CDR3 length: 13 residues. Trimming left V 6 bases short and J 3 bases short, with 11 bases between.

In its sample, this clone was seen once. Compared with germline, one end of the junction differs, possibly owing to a read error. The chain combines TRBV28 with TRBJ2-7, with TRBD1 matching over 9 bases. The CDR3 sequence is 16 residues long. The germline V gene encodes CDR1 MDHEN and CDR2 SYDVKM. The CDR3 reads CASSLRSGTGSFEQYF. DNA of the CDR3: TGTGCCAGCAGCCTTAGGTCGGGGACAGGGTCCTTCGAGCAGTACTTC.

The genes are TRBV5-4 and TRBJ2-3; D possibly corresponds to TRBD2 (6 bases). This CDR3 is 13 amino acids long. From germline, CDR1 is SGHNT and CDR2 YYREEE (reference sequence). Trimming removed 2 bases from V and 4 bases from J, with 8 bases in between. The CDR3 DNA reads TGTGCCAGCAGCTTAGCGGGCCCAGATACGCAGTATTTT. Protein product: CASSLAGPDTQYF.

The rearrangement joins TRBV28 to TRBJ2-5, with 10 bases identical to TRBD1. V shed 6 bases, J shed 4 bases, and the junction held 5 bases outside the gene matches. Looked up from germline, CDR1 is MDHEN and CDR2 is SYDVKM. The CDR3 contains 14 residues. The CDR3 spells CASSTGTGVETQYF. CDR3 in DNA: TGTGCCAGCAGCACCGGGACAGGGGTAGAGACCCAGTACTTC.

The V and J genes are TRBV7-8 and TRBJ2-1; D remains ambiguous. Trimming pared 1 base from V and 8 bases from J, leaving 3 bases between. The CDR3 is 11 amino acids. The germline CDR1 and CDR2 sequences are SGHVS and FQNEAQ. The CDR3 DNA follows: TGTGCCAGCAGCTTAGTTGATGAGCAGTTCTTC. Translation: CASSLVDEQFF.

The chain couples TRBV6-5 to TRBJ2-3; the D is unclear. CDR1 is MNHEY, CDR2 SVGAGI, per germline. The germline V and J ends were trimmed by 5 bases and 2 bases, with 8 bases remaining between them. The CDR3 is made up of 13 amino acids. The CDR3 loop is CASSMTVTDTQYF. Written as DNA, the CDR3 is TGTGCCAGCAGTATGACTGTCACAGATACGCAGTATTTT.

In this sample, this clone turned up a few times. The chain joins TRBV6-5 to TRBJ1-6; 12 bases are a match to TRBD1. V shed 0 bases and J 10 bases; nucleotides not matched to a gene: 1. Germline-derived CDR1 and CDR2 are MNHEY and SVGAGI. The CDR3 covers 15 residues. Here the CDR3 reads CASSYSGQGASPLHF. The CDR3 region has the DNA TGTGCCAGCAGTTACTCGGGACAGGGGGCGTCACCCCTCCACTTT.

The genes are TRBV7-3 and TRBJ2-3; TRBD2 aligns across 8 bases. The CDR3 has 16 amino acids. V shed 4 bases and J 2 bases; nucleotides not matched to a gene: 8. From germline, CDR1 is SGHTA and CDR2 FQGTGA. As DNA, the CDR3 is TGTGCCAGCAGCTCCCCTGAGCGGGGGCCCACAGATACGCAGTATTTT. It encodes CASSSPERGPTDTQYF.

The V call is TRBV18, the J call TRBJ1-5; tentatively, D is TRBD1 (5 bases). This CDR3 is built from 13 residues. The germline CDR1 and CDR2 sequences are KGHSH and LQKENI. Trimming left V 2 bases short and J 5 bases short, with 7 bases between. The CDR3 DNA reads as TGTGCCAGCTCACCAGGGACGGATCAGCCCCAGCATTTT. Translation gives CASSPGTDQPQHF.

This clone was observed once. Here the CDR3 reads CASSQAGGYTF. DNA for the CDR3: TGCGCCAGCAGCCAAGCAGGTGGCTACACCTTC. The chain is built from TRBV4-1 and TRBJ1-2; D unclear. Germline assignment: CDR1 MGHRA and CDR2 YSYEKL. This CDR3 has 11 residues. V lost 1 base and J lost 7, with 4 bases in between.

The V gene is TRBV4-2, the J gene TRBJ2-3; 8 nucleotides agree with TRBD2. The germline gives CDR1 LGHNA, CDR2 YNFKEQ. Trimming cost V 1 base and J 12 bases; bases outside gene matches: 12. The CDR3 extends over 15 amino acids. CDR3 protein: CASSQAPSIAGRQYF. The CDR3 region has the DNA TGTGCCAGCAGCCAAGCACCTTCCATAGCGGGACGTCAGTATTTT.

This chain connects TRBV28 to TRBJ1-3; D ambiguous. V lost 10 bases and J 3 bases, leaving 28 bases between the germline ends. CDR3 length: 18 residues. In germline, CDR1 is MDHEN, CDR2 SYDVKM. The CDR3 DNA reads as TGTGCCACTACGGTTGTGGCCATCGGTAGGAGAAATGGAAACACCATATATTTT. Translated: CATTVVAIGRRNGNTIYF.

The V call is TRBV5-1, the J call TRBJ2-5, with D uncertain. The germline V and J ends were trimmed by 0 bases and 2 bases, with 8 bases remaining between them. The CDR3 has 14 residues. Looked up from germline, CDR1 is SGHRS and CDR2 is YFSETQ. In nucleotides, the CDR3 is TGCGCCAGCAGCTTGGTTGGCCTGCAAGAGACCCAGTACTTC. Its protein product is CASSLVGLQETQYF.

This clone showed up just a few times. J is TRBJ2-7 and V is TRBV7-9, with TRBD2 as a possible D gene (6 bases). The germline gives CDR1 SEHNR, CDR2 FQNEAQ (reference sequence). The ends were cut back, 5 bases at V and 2 bases at J, with 16 bases in the middle. The CDR3 is 15 residues long. CDR3 coding DNA: TGTGCCAGCAGCGTCGGGACTCCTATGACCTACGAGCAGTACTTC. Translating it yields CASSVGTPMTYEQYF.

V and J are TRBV10-3 and TRBJ2-3, with a possible D match to TRBD1 (6 bases). CDR1 and CDR2 from the germline V gene are ENHRY and SYGVKD. V lost 2 bases to trimming and J lost 10 bases, with 25 bases between them. The CDR3 spans 17 residues. CDR3 sequence: CAISEPGEGGITIPQYF. CDR3 coding DNA: TGTGCCATCAGTGAGCCTGGTGAAGGGGGTATTACCATTCCGCAGTATTTT.

This rearrangement joins TRBV10-3 to TRBJ2-3; 9 bases line up with TRBD2. The CDR3 extends over 14 amino acids. Trimming removed 8 bases from V and 5 bases from J; junction bases left unmatched: 8. CDR1 is ENHRY, CDR2 SYGVKD, per germline. The CDR3 DNA follows: TGTGCCATCGGGGCGGGAGGGCCGGTAGATACGCAGTATTTT. This sequence encodes CAIGAGGPVDTQYF.

The rearrangement joins TRBV28 to TRBJ1-1, with D unclear. V lost 2 bases and J 7 bases, leaving 14 bases between the germline ends. Germline V gene data show CDR1 as MDHEN and CDR2 as SYDVKM. This CDR3 has 14 residues. The DNA for the CDR3 is TGTGCCAGCAGTTTAGGAGGGAGTCCCCATGAAGCTTTCTTT. Protein sequence: CASSLGGSPHEAFF. Full variable domain (remainder filled in from reference TRBV28 and TRBJ1-1): DVKVTQSSRYLVKRTGEKVFLECVQDMDHENMFWYRQDPGLGLRLIYFSYDVKMKEKGDIPEGYSVSREKKERFSLILESASTNQTSMYLCASSLGGSPHEAFFGQGTRLTVV.

The V call is TRBV7-9, the J call TRBJ1-2; 12 bases match TRBD1. The V gene's germline CDR1 is SEHNR and CDR2 FQNEAQ (reference sequence). The J segment lost 3 bases and the V segment lost 5 bases, leaving 7 bases of the junction unmatched. This CDR3 region has 16 residues. DNA of the CDR3: TGTGCCAGCAGCCCCACGGGGGACAGGGGGCACTATGGCTACACCTTC. Residues: CASSPTGDRGHYGYTF.

V and J are TRBV18 and TRBJ2-7, with TRBD2 matching over 8 bases. This CDR3 has 16 amino acids. Trimming cost V 3 bases and J 0 bases; bases outside gene matches: 7. CDR1 KGHSH and CDR2 LQKENI come from the germline V gene. The CDR3 bases are TGTGCCAGCTCACCCGCGGGAGGAGGGCCCTCCTACGAGCAGTACTTC. This codes for CASSPAGGGPSYEQYF.

The gene calls are TRBV27 and TRBJ2-1, with TRBD1 identical over 7 bases. Trimming cost V 5 bases and J 1 base; bases outside gene matches: 2. Germline CDR1 is MNHEY and CDR2 is SMNVEV (reference sequence). The CDR3 covers 14 residues. The CDR3 DNA reads as TGTGCCAGCAGTGTACAGGGGTCCTACAATGAGCAGTTCTTC. The encoded protein is CASSVQGSYNEQFF.

There are a few counts of this clone. CDR3 nucleotide sequence: TGTGCCAGCAGCTTGGTAGGGTATCAGCCCCAGCATTTT. It translates to CASSLVGYQPQHF. The V call is TRBV5-5, the J call TRBJ1-5; no definite D call. V was trimmed by 0 bases and J by 5 bases, leaving 6 bases between them. CDR3 length: 13 residues. Germline values: CDR1 SGHKS, CDR2 YYEKEE (reference sequence).

This chain joins TRBV10-1 and TRBJ2-7; TRBD1 aligns across 11 bases. The germline V gene has CDR1 WNHNN and CDR2 SYGVQD (reference sequence). The CDR3 has 14 amino acids. The V gene end was trimmed by 8 bases and the J gene end by 3 bases; junction bases not matched to a gene: 6. As DNA, the CDR3 is TGCGCCAGCTCCCCGGGGACAGGGGGCTACGAGCAGTACTTC. The encoded protein is CASSPGTGGYEQYF.

The chain employs TRBV14 and TRBJ1-1, with no clear D. From germline, CDR1 is SGHDN and CDR2 FVKESK. The CDR3 totals 13 residues. V lost 4 bases, J lost 7 bases, and 13 bases lay in between. The CDR3, as DNA: TGTGCCAGCAGCCCAGACCGAGGGAATGAAGCTTTCTTT. This translates into CASSPDRGNEAFF.

This clone occurred once. The rearrangement joins TRBV7-9 to TRBJ1-2; 10 nucleotides line up with TRBD1. This CDR3 has 16 amino acids. The germline CDR1 and CDR2 sequences are SEHNR and FQNEAQ (reference sequence). V lost 6 bases to trimming and J lost 6 bases; unmatched junction nucleotides: 13. CDR3 bases: TGTGCCAGCAGTCACTTCGCCGGGACAGGGGATCATGGCTACACCTTC. Encoded protein: CASSHFAGTGDHGYTF.